Included here is one T cell receptor beta chain sequence, with context. The entry originates in a study of blood T cell repertoires in COVID-19. Study at large: Sites in the United States, Italy and Spain provided acute and convalescent COVID-19 samples. The analysed material was cDNA or gDNA that came from T cells, B-cell-depleted T cells, or PBMCs.

V dropped 7 bases and J dropped 8 bases, with 20 bases sitting between them. CDR3 length equals 13 residues. Germline assignment: CDR1 SQVTM and CDR2 ANQGSEA. In the study's own analysis: Reference gene primers were amplified, and this amplification served to estimate nucleated cell counts. The table came from immunoSEQ multiplex PCR; TCRdb's copy has only in-frame clones and leaves some out. For V, J and clone size, that table is used; D and trimming come from the DNA. The sample contains some 210,000 clones, about 89% of which appear only once. The genes are TRBV29-1 and TRBJ2-5; a possible D gene is TRBD2 (6 bases). The specimen was peripheral blood. The sequence derives from a man between 60 and 75 years old who had recovered from COVID-19. The CDR3 bases are TGCAGCGCCGGGGGATCGGGGTCAGGAACCCAGTACTTC. This translates into CSAGGSGSGTQYF.